Described below is a single TCR beta chain sequence and its context. This clone was observed a few times. There is no known antigen for this receptor. Qualities for individual bases were not recorded, and no much larger clone is one base off. This record comes from a study of T cell responses to AZD1222 COVID-19 vaccine (dated by TCRdb to about 2021). Some background on the complete study: AZD1222 recipients with second doses at about 4 weeks or about 12 weeks were pooled, because spike-specific TCR depth and breadth did not differ between schedules. TCR sequencing covered 233 trial participants: roughly 200 given two doses of AZD1222 and 26 given two doses of MenACWY control vaccine. Trial participants were enrolled by age into subgroups of 18-55, 56-69 and 70-plus years, and around 150, 28 and 57 TCR-sequenced participants, respectively, were included in these subgroups. The full study reports these points: Conclusions about previously exposed vaccinees were limited because only six AZD1222 recipients were SARS-CoV-2 seropositive at baseline. In the small 56-69-year group, the increase in depth fell short of significance, most likely because of low power. No day 14 peak-response samples were available, so repertoires were characterized only after the peak T cell response. Vaccine-associated CD4 TCRs spanned the whole spike protein, with dominant responses in regions 160-218 and 743-854. Spike-specific TCR breadth and depth rose significantly after two AZD1222 doses compared with day 0 and with MenACWY recipients. Reportedly, almost half of the unique spike-specific TCRs recognized epitopes lying outside the regions that are mutated in the B.1.351 and B.1.1.7 variants. Most participants were white British and females outnumbered males, and the authors suggested that clonal diversity may have been underestimated.

The CDR3 regions of human TCRbeta chains were subjected to immunosequencing. Processing in the source paper ran as follows. TCRs in the repertoires were matched against a reference library of SARS-CoV-2-specific TCRs that had been generated with the MIRA antigen-specificity platform. Breadth was defined as the fraction of unique TCRs that were SARS-CoV-2-associated. Depth was defined as the fraction of total T cells that were SARS-CoV-2-associated. Using the MIRA data, each spike-specific TCR was assigned both to the spike region to which the TCR was reactive and to a CD4 or CD8 class. Log10-transformed breadth and depth values were compared by one-way ANOVA with Sidak's multiple comparisons tests. TCRdb retrieved this table from immuneACCESS and kept in-frame rearrangements only. Not all clones are present; in checked studies, unresolved V genes account for under half, and no reason is known for the remainder. V and J calls and clone size are as listed in that table; D and trimming were resolved from the DNA. This sample has tens of thousands of clones in its table, and about 85% of those were observed once. About 13% of the sample comes from the top ten.

Sample time point, as interpreted from the label and publication: baseline before first vaccination. Samples from vaccinated people were obtained from the UK trials COV001 and COV002, which included a single-blind randomized controlled phase 2/3 trial of AZD1222 (ChAdOx1 nCoV-19) in healthy adults. For TCRbeta chain sequencing, PBMC samples from trial participants were taken at day 0 and at day 28 after the second dose. The clonotype comes from an adult in good health. Sample: peripheral blood, taken on day 0 of AZD1222 vaccination.

The DNA sequence follows: TGTGCCAGCAGCTTGACCGGGATTCGCTACAATGAGCAGTTCTTC. It specifies CASSLTGIRYNEQFF. The V and J segments used are TRBV5-8 and TRBJ2-1, with TRBD2 as a weak D call on 5 bases. The CDR3 holds 15 amino acids from the cysteine to the phenylalanine. Just CDR3 DNA is preserved here, 45 bases in frame from base 1. At the junction V is shortened by 1 base and J by 3 bases, with 11 bases in between. Sequences SGHTS (CDR1) and YDEGEE (CDR2) are obtained from the germline V gene.